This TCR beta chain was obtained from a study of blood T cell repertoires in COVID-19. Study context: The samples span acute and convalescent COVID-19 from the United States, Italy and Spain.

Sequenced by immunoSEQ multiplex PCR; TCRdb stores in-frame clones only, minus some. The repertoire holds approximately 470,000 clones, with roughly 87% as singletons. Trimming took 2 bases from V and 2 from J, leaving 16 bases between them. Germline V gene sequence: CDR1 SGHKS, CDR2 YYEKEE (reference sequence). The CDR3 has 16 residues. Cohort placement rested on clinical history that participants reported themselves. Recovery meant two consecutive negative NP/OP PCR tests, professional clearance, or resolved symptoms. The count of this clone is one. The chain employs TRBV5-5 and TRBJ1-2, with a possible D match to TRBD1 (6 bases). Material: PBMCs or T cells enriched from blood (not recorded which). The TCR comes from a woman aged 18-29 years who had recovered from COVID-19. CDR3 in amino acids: CASSLWGGTFNYGYTF. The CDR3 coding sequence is TGTGCCAGCAGCTTATGGGGGGGCACTTTCAACTATGGCTACACCTTC. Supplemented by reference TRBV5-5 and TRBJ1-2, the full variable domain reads DAGVTQSPTHLIKTRGQQVTLRCSPISGHKSVSWYQQVLGQGPQFIFQYYEKEERGRGNFPDRFSARQFPNYSSELNVNALLLGDSALYLCASSLWGGTFNYGYTFGSGTRLTVV.